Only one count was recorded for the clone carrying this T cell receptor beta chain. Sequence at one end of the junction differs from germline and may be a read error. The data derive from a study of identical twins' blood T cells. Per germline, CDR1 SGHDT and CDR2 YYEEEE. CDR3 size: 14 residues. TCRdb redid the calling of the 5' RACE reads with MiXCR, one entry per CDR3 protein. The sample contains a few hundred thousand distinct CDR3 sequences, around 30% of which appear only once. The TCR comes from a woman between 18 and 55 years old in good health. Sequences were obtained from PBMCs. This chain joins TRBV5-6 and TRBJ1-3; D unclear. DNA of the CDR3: TGTGCCGGCAGCTCCCGGGGCTCTGGAAACACCATATATTTT. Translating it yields CAGSSRGSGNTIYF.